The 26 T cell receptor beta chains listed next were all sequenced from one sample in a study of OX40 agonist ivuxolimab in advanced cancers. Sequencing was performed with immunoSEQ multiplex PCR; in TCRdb, only in-frame clones are kept and a portion is missing. The sample yields over 55,000 clones, roughly 88% seen once. The starting material was CD4+ or CD8+ T cells sorted from blood, obtained in a trial of the OX40 agonist ivuxolimab. All receptors come from an adult with an advanced solid tumor such as melanoma, head and neck, liver or kidney cancer.

The chain employs TRBV28 and TRBJ1-3; 9 nucleotides align to TRBD1. Germline assignment: CDR1 MDHEN and CDR2 SYDVKM. The V and J ends lost 4 bases and 3 bases, in that order; junction bases with no gene match: 7. This CDR3 region has 16 residues. The CDR3 coding sequence is TGTGCCAGCAGTTATACCCGGACAGGGGTTGGAAACACCATATATTTT. It codes for CASSYTRTGVGNTIYF.

The chain recombines TRBV12-5 with TRBJ2-3, with TRBD1 identical over 9 bases. The J segment lost 2 bases and the V segment lost 6 bases, leaving 6 bases of the junction unmatched. This CDR3 spans 15 amino acids. Germline loops: CDR1 LGHNT, CDR2 FRNRAP. CDR3 sequence (DNA): TGTGCTAGTGGCCCGGGGACAGGGAACACAGATACGCAGTATTTT. Protein: CASGPGTGNTDTQYF. Full variable domain (missing parts from reference TRBV12-5 and TRBJ2-3): DARVTQTPRHKVTEMGQEVTMRCQPILGHNTVFWYRQTMMQGLELLAYFRNRAPLDDSGMPKDRFSAEMPDATLATLKIQPSEPRDSAVYFCASGPGTGNTDTQYFGPGTRLTVL.

CDR3 DNA sequence: TGTGCCAGCTCGTCGGACACCCCTAGGGGTGGCTACACCTTC. Translating gives CASSSDTPRGGYTF. This chain uses TRBV28 with TRBJ1-2; a possible D gene is TRBD1 (5 bases). The CDR3 extends over 14 amino acids. CDR1 is MDHEN, CDR2 SYDVKM, per germline. V lost 8 bases and J 7 bases, leaving 20 bases between the germline ends.

The V and J genes are TRBV29-1 and TRBJ2-2, with D maybe TRBD2 (5 bases). Germline V gene lookup returns CDR1 SQVTM and CDR2 ANQGSEA. The ends were cut back, 4 bases at V and 4 bases at J, with 7 bases in the middle. There are 12 residues in the CDR3. The CDR3 nucleotides read TGCAGCGTTGGGGAGTTCACCGGGGAGCTGTTTTTT. Encoded protein: CSVGEFTGELFF.

This clone was picked up a small number of times. This chain uses TRBV11-1 with TRBJ2-5; the D is unclear. The germline V gene has CDR1 SGHAT and CDR2 FQDESV (reference sequence). This CDR3 spans 12 amino acids. Trimming removed 5 bases from V and 4 bases from J, with 8 bases in between. For the CDR3, the DNA is TGTGCCAGCAGCGGCCGCTTAGAGACCCAGTACTTC. Protein sequence: CASSGRLETQYF.

V usage is TRBV28 and J usage is TRBJ2-1; D might be TRBD2 (7 bases). The ends were cut back, 6 bases at V and 6 bases at J, with 18 bases in the middle. Germline V gives CDR1 MDHEN, CDR2 SYDVKM. The CDR3 extends over 15 amino acids. CDR3 sequence: CASSPAGGAANEQFF. The CDR3 DNA reads TGTGCCAGCAGCCCAGCTGGGGGGGCGGCCAATGAGCAGTTCTTC.

The V call is TRBV7-2, the J call TRBJ2-3, with no clear D. Germline V CDR1 and CDR2: SGHTA, FQGNSA. Trimming cost V 0 bases and J 6 bases, with 10 bases left between them. CDR3 length equals 14 residues. The CDR3 loop reads CASSLAFRSDTQYF. For the CDR3, the DNA is TGTGCCAGCAGCTTAGCTTTCAGATCGGATACGCAGTATTTT.

This clone was seen only a few times. The chain carries TRBV18 and TRBJ1-6, with unresolved D. V was trimmed by 10 bases and J by 7 bases, leaving 20 bases between them. Germline V gene sequence: CDR1 KGHSH, CDR2 LQKENI. The CDR3 sequence is 15 residues long. In nucleotides, the CDR3 is TGTGCCACCACCTATGTAGAAGGCGGAAATTCACCCCTCCACTTT. It is translated as CATTYVEGGNSPLHF.

The chain links TRBV2 to TRBJ2-6; no definite D call. Germline V CDR1 and CDR2: SNHLY, FYNNEI. V was pared by 5 bases and J by 1 base, with 9 bases between. This CDR3 is 15 amino acids long. Here the CDR3 reads CASSRASSGANVLTF. The DNA of the CDR3 is TGTGCCAGCAGTAGGGCTTCTTCTGGGGCCAACGTCCTGACTTTC.

The gene calls are TRBV2 and TRBJ1-3, with D possibly matching TRBD1 (5 bases). The CDR3 is 16 residues long. Germline assignment: CDR1 SNHLY and CDR2 FYNNEI. Trimming removed 8 bases from V and 0 bases from J, with 17 bases in between. The CDR3: CASGKGTGSSGNTIYF. The CDR3 nucleotides read TGTGCCAGCGGGAAGGGAACAGGTAGCTCTGGAAACACCATATATTTT.

V and J are TRBV13 and TRBJ1-6; 8 bases are shared with TRBD1. V was clipped by 1 base and J by 10 bases; unmatched bases: 3. This CDR3 is 14 amino acids long. Looked up from germline, CDR1 is PRHDT and CDR2 is FYEKMQ (reference sequence). DNA of the CDR3: TGTGCCAGCAGCTTAGCCAGGGGGCAGTCACCCCTCCACTTT. Encoded protein: CASSLARGQSPLHF.

The rearrangement links TRBV19 to TRBJ2-3; weak D call: TRBD2 (5 bases). The CDR3 runs to 15 residues. Per the germline V gene, CDR1 is LNHDA and CDR2 is SQIVND (reference sequence). V lost 1 base and J 6 bases, leaving 14 bases between the germline ends. Here the CDR3 reads CASSIGGGSFDTQYF. CDR3 nucleotide sequence: TGTGCCAGTAGTATAGGAGGAGGCAGTTTCGATACGCAGTATTTT.

This clone was seen just once. Other DNA sequences in this specimen translate into the identical CDR3. This chain uses TRBV27 with TRBJ1-3; D is undetermined. The germline V gene has CDR1 MNHEY and CDR2 SMNVEV (reference sequence). The CDR3 spans 13 residues. Trimming took 10 bases from V and 4 from J, leaving 14 bases between them. CDR3 coding DNA: TGTGCCACCAGGCGGGCAGCGGGAAACACCATATATTTT. Protein sequence: CATRRAAGNTIYF.

This clone has a single count. V and J are TRBV5-1 and TRBJ2-5; D is ambiguous. Trimming removed 0 bases from V and 1 base from J, with 10 bases in between. Germline values: CDR1 SGHRS, CDR2 YFSETQ. CDR3 length: 15 amino acids. This CDR3 reads CASSLVGGVQETQYF. For the CDR3, the DNA is TGCGCCAGCAGCTTGGTGGGTGGGGTCCAAGAGACCCAGTACTTC.

V usage is TRBV19 and J usage is TRBJ1-1, with a weak D call TRBD1 (5 bases). Germline CDR1 reads LNHDA; CDR2 reads SQIVND (reference sequence). V dropped 6 bases and J dropped 0 bases, with 14 bases sitting between them. CDR3 size: 15 residues. CDR3 residues: CASRHGTPMNTEAFF. The CDR3 DNA reads as TGTGCCAGTAGGCACGGGACTCCAATGAACACTGAAGCTTTCTTT. The full variable domain, completed using reference TRBV19 and TRBJ1-1, is DGGITQSPKYLFRKEGQNVTLSCEQNLNHDAMYWYRQDPGQGLRLIYYSQIVNDFQKGDIAEGYSVSREKKESFPLTVTSAQKNPTAFYLCASRHGTPMNTEAFFGQGTRLTVV.

The V call is TRBV4-1, the J call TRBJ1-2; 8 bases match TRBD1. Trimming at V came to 4 bases and at J to 6 bases, leaving 10 bases not matched to a gene. The germline gives CDR1 MGHRA, CDR2 YSYEKL. The CDR3 runs to 15 residues. CDR3 sequence: CASSPLDRGYNGYTF. Here the CDR3 DNA reads TGCGCCAGCAGCCCTTTAGACAGGGGCTATAATGGCTACACCTTC.

This clone was recorded a few times. The chain is built from TRBV2 and TRBJ1-6, with a possible D match to TRBD1 (5 bases). The CDR3 length is 11 residues. Germline assignment: CDR1 SNHLY and CDR2 FYNNEI. V lost 6 bases and J lost 15, with 12 bases in between. The CDR3 loop is CASSREGRLHF. In nucleotides, the CDR3 is TGTGCCAGCAGCCGGGAGGGACGCCTCCACTTT.

V usage is TRBV28 and J usage is TRBJ2-5; D call uncertain. With 5 bases removed from V and 1 base from J, the gap between germline ends came to 5 bases. Germline V gene sequence: CDR1 MDHEN, CDR2 SYDVKM. The CDR3 has 12 residues. CDR3 protein: CASSTAQETQYF. The CDR3 nucleotides are TGTGCCAGCAGTACAGCCCAAGAGACCCAGTACTTC.

The chain is built from TRBV2 and TRBJ1-5, with a possible D match to TRBD1 (6 bases). V was clipped by 6 bases and J by 1 base, with 10 bases between them. The CDR3 contains 14 residues. Germline V gene sequence: CDR1 SNHLY, CDR2 FYNNEI. DNA of the CDR3: TGTGCCAGCAGACCGGACAGAAGCAATCAGCCCCAGCATTTT. Protein product: CASRPDRSNQPQHF.

This clone occurred a few times. This sequence joins TRBV19 and TRBJ1-4; possible D gene TRBD1, 6 bases. Trimming cost V 5 bases and J 8 bases, with 15 bases left between them. This CDR3 comprises 14 residues. Per the germline V gene, CDR1 is LNHDA and CDR2 is SQIVND (reference sequence). The CDR3 DNA reads TGTGCCAGTAGTTCGGGACATTGGGGGGAAAAACTGTTTTTT. Translation: CASSSGHWGEKLFF.

Turning to this clone: One junction end disagrees with the germline gene, perhaps due to a read error. The chain uses TRBV5-4 and TRBJ2-1, with TRBD2 matching 10 bases. This CDR3 contains 13 residues. Germline lookup yields CDR1 SGHNT and CDR2 YYREEE (reference sequence). The CDR3 DNA sequence: TGCGCCGGCAGAGCTAGCGGGGGAAGAGAGCAGTTCTTC. This gives the protein CAGRASGGREQFF.

The chain uses TRBV7-2 and TRBJ1-5; D gene unclear. Looked up from germline, CDR1 is SGHTA and CDR2 is FQGNSA. Trimming took 7 bases from V and 1 from J, leaving 5 bases between them. CDR3 length: 12 residues. The CDR3 DNA sequence: TGTGCCAGCAAAGGGAGCAATCAGCCCCAGCATTTT. As protein: CASKGSNQPQHF.

Concerning this clone itself: A much larger clonotype is one base distant, so this may be a read error. V gene TRBV6-5 combines with J gene TRBJ1-2; D is undetermined. CDR1 and CDR2 (germline): MNHEY, SVGAGI. The CDR3 runs to 11 residues. With 4 bases removed from V and 2 bases from J, the gap between germline ends came to 2 bases. The CDR3 here is CASSSNYGYTF. The CDR3 DNA reads TGTGCCAGCAGTTCGAACTATGGCTACACCTTC.

This chain joins TRBV6-4 and TRBJ1-2; D unclear. V lost 6 bases, J lost 2 bases, and 16 bases lay in between. Germline V CDR1 and CDR2: MRHNA, SNTAGT. CDR3 length equals 15 residues. The chain's CDR3 is CASSIDIRANYGYTF. DNA for the CDR3: TGTGCCAGCAGCATTGACATACGGGCCAACTATGGCTACACCTTC.

This clone was counted between two and nine times. The chain employs TRBV5-1 and TRBJ1-6; D is uncertain. Trimming left V 3 bases short and J 9 bases short, with 10 bases between. From germline, CDR1 is SGHRS and CDR2 YFSETQ. This CDR3 is 13 amino acids long. CDR3 region: CASSYEGGSPLHF. The CDR3 DNA reads TGCGCCAGCAGCTACGAAGGTGGTTCACCCCTCCACTTT. Complete variable domain (other parts from reference TRBV5-1 and TRBJ1-6): KAGVTQTPRYLIKTRGQQVTLSCSPISGHRSVSWYQQTPGQGLQFLFEYFSETQRNKGNFPGRFSGRQFSNSRSEMNVSTLELGDSALYLCASSYEGGSPLHFGNGTRLTVT.

V and J are TRBV29-1 and TRBJ1-2; D is perhaps TRBD1 (6 bases). Germline values: CDR1 SQVTM, CDR2 ANQGSEA. V shed 6 bases and J shed 8 bases, with 22 bases lying between them. The length of the CDR3 is 14 residues. The CDR3 DNA reads as TGCAGCGTCGACTCAACCTCAACGGGGACAGGCTACACCTTC. It translates to CSVDSTSTGTGYTF.